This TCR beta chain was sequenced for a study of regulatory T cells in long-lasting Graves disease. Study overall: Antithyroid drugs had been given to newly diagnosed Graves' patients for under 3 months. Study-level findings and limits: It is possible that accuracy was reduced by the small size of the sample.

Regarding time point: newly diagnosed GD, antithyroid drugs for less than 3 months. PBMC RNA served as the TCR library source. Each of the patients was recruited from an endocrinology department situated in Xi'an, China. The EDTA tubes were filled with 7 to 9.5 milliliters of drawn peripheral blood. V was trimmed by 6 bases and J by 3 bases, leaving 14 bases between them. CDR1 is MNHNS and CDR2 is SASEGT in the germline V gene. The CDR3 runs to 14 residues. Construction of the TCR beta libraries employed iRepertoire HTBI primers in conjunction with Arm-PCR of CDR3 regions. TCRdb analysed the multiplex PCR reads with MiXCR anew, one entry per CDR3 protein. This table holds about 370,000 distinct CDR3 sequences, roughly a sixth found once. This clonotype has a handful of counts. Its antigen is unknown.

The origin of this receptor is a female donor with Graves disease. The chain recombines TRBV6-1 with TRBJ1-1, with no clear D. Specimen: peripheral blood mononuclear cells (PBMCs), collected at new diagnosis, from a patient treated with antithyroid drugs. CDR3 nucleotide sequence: TGTGCCAGCAGGAAAGGTACATTAGACACTGAAGCTTTCTTT. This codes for CASRKGTLDTEAFF.